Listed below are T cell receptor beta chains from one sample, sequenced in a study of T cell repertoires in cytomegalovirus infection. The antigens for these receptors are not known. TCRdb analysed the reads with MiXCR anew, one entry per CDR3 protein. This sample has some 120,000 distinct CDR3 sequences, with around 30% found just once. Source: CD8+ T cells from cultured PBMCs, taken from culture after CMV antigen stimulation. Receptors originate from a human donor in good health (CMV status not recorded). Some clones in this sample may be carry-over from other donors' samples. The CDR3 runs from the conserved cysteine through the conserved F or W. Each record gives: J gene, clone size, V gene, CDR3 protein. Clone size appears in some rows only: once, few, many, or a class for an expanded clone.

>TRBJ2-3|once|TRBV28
CASSLSPPDTQYF
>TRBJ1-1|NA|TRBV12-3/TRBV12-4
CASSLFPDGGTEAFF
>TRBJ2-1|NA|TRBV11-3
CASSLGGTGNEQFF
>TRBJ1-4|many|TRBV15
CATSHRTVTNEKLFF
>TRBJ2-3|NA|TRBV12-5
CASGLWAVQTDTQYF
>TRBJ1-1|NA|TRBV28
CASSLWAGNTEAFF
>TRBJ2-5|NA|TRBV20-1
CSAATLRETQYF
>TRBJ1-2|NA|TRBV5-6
CASSLWAGGPYGYTF
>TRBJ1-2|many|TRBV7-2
CASSLGTGNYGYTF
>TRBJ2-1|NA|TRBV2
CASSEASGYYNEQFF
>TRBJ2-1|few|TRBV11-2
CASSLPRTDGAGNEQFF
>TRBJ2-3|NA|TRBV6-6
CASYRPGGGTDTQYF
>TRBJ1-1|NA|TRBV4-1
CASSTGQGVTEAFF
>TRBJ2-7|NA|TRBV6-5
CASRQGATPYEQYF
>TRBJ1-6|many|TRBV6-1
CASSGDNYNSPLHF
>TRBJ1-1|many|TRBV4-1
CASSPSQGGMTEAFF
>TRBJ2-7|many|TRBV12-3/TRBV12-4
CASSLASLPYEQYF
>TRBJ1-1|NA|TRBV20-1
CSASTMNEAFF
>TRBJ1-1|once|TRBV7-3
CVSSLGRNTEAFF
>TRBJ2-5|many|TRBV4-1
CASSQGGEETQYF
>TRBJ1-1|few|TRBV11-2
CASSSSGSNTEAFF
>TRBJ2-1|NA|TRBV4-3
CASSQFSGGADEQFF
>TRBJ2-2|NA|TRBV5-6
CASSLIETPEELFF
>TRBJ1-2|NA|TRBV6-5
CASSTGGGAGGYTF
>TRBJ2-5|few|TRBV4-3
CASSHGTSGGETQYF
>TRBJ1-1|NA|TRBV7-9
CASSESGVTEAFF
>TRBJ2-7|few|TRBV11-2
CASSLGVAEMDYEQYF
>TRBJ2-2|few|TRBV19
CASMTPYSNIDTGELFF
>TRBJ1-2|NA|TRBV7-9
CASSLGQGRGGYTF
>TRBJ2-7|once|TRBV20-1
CSAEGKVGDSYEQYF
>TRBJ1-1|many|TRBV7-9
CASSRRTGNTEAFF
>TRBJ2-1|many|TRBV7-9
CASSLIAGGTNEQFF
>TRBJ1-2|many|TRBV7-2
CASSLYAQGTSTGYTF
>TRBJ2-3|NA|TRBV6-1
CASGPGTRVSDTQYF
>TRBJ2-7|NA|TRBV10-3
CAIRASGGHSYEQYF
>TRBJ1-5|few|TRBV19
CASSPWGTNQPQHF
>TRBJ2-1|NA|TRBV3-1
CASSRSGAGTGDNEQFF